This record covers a single T cell receptor (beta chain). These data belong to a study of T cell repertoires in cytomegalovirus infection. TCRdb ran MiXCR on the reads and lists one entry per CDR3 protein. There are over 85,000 distinct CDR3 sequences in the sample; about 15% occur only once, and 8% lies in the top ten. This CDR3 spans 14 amino acids. Per the germline V gene, CDR1 is SGHDT and CDR2 is YYEEEE. J gave up 5 bases and V 4 bases, and 7 bases lay outside the gene matches. V usage is TRBV5-6 and J usage is TRBJ1-1; 8 positions match TRBD1. The clonotype was recovered from a human donor in good health (CMV status not recorded). Some clones in this sample may be carry-over from other donors' samples. Input material: PBMCs. CDR3 region: CASSQGALVTEAFF. CDR3 sequence (DNA): TGTGCCAGCAGCCAGGGGGCGCTCGTTACTGAAGCTTTCTTT.